The 15 T cell receptor beta chains below were found in one sample sequenced in a study of blood T cell repertoires in COVID-19. Some clones are missing from TCRdb's copy, which holds only in-frame ones; the method was immunoSEQ multiplex PCR. Found here are 120,000 to 150,000 clones, just under 85% of them singletons; the top ten hold nearly 3%. What was sequenced was peripheral blood. The receptors stem from a woman in her thirties or forties with active or convalescent COVID-19.

The chain joins TRBV4-1 to TRBJ2-5, with 12 nucleotides matching TRBD2. Germline V gives CDR1 MGHRA, CDR2 YSYEKL. The CDR3 has 18 residues. Trimming cost V 0 bases and J 4 bases; bases outside gene matches: 9. The CDR3 DNA reads TGCGCCAGCAGCCAAGATGAGGCTAGCGGGGGGGCCGGAGAGACCCAGTACTTC. Its protein is CASSQDEASGGAGETQYF.

J is TRBJ2-3 and V is TRBV27; 8 nucleotides agree with TRBD1. Germline CDR1 MNHEY, CDR2 SMNVEV (reference sequence). V was pared by 3 bases and J by 2 bases, with 7 bases of the junction left unmatched. The CDR3 is 16 residues long. The CDR3 reads CASSFSPDRATDTQYF. DNA of the CDR3: TGTGCCAGCAGTTTCTCGCCGGACAGGGCCACAGATACGCAGTATTTT.

This chain joins TRBV7-8 and TRBJ1-4, with 9 bases identical to TRBD1. CDR1 and CDR2 (germline): SGHVS, FQNEAQ. J gave up 8 bases and V 6 bases, and 10 bases lay outside the gene matches. The CDR3 has 15 residues. The CDR3 is CASRGTGTDSEKLFF. In nucleotides, the CDR3 is TGTGCCAGCAGGGGGACAGGGACGGATTCCGAAAAACTGTTTTTT.

This clone appeared a single time. The chain recombines TRBV28 with TRBJ2-1; TRBD2 matches 12 bases. V was pared by 6 bases and J by 6 bases, with 6 bases of the junction left unmatched. This CDR3 has 15 amino acids. Germline V lookup: CDR1 MDHEN, CDR2 SYDVKM. The CDR3 bases are TGTGCCAGCAGGGGCGGACTAGCGGGGAGCAATGAGCAGTTCTTC. Encoded protein: CASRGGLAGSNEQFF.

This clone was observed a single time. V is TRBV4-3 and J is TRBJ2-5; D possibly corresponds to TRBD1 (8 bases). The V and J ends lost 4 bases and 5 bases respectively, with 17 bases between them. The CDR3 totals 15 residues. CDR1 LGHNA and CDR2 YSLEER come from the germline V gene. As DNA, the CDR3 is TGCGCCAGCAGCCGAGGAGGACAGGGAGGGGAGACCCAGTACTTC. Encoded protein: CASSRGGQGGETQYF.

This clone showed up just once. V is TRBV6-1 and J is TRBJ2-5, with D tentatively TRBD1 (6 bases). Germline CDR1 MNHNS, CDR2 SASEGT. V lost 3 bases, J lost 3 bases, and 26 bases lay in between. CDR3 length equals 19 residues. This chain's CDR3 is CASSDNGVGFWDTKETQYF. In DNA, the CDR3 is TGTGCCAGCAGTGACAATGGGGTCGGGTTCTGGGACACGAAAGAGACCCAGTACTTC.

This chain links TRBV28 with TRBJ1-4; D uncertain. The CDR3 consists of 16 residues. The V and J ends lost 2 bases and 4 bases respectively, with 14 bases between them. Germline V gene data show CDR1 as MDHEN and CDR2 as SYDVKM. CDR3 sequence reads: CASSLNAPTGNEKLFF. The CDR3 DNA reads as TGTGCCAGCAGTTTAAACGCGCCGACGGGTAATGAAAAACTGTTTTTT.

V is TRBV12-5 and J is TRBJ2-1, with TRBD1 identical over 10 bases. The V segment lost 0 bases and the J segment 0 bases; nucleotides outside the gene matches: 5. Germline V gene data show CDR1 as LGHNT and CDR2 as FRNRAP. This CDR3 region has 18 residues. The CDR3 loop reads CASGLVRDRGDSYNEQFF. CDR3 bases: TGTGCTAGTGGTTTGGTACGGGACAGGGGAGACTCCTACAATGAGCAGTTCTTC.

The genes are TRBV18 and TRBJ2-7; the match to TRBD1 covers 7 bases. The V gene end was trimmed by 4 bases and the J gene end by 5 bases; junction bases not matched to a gene: 2. CDR1 is KGHSH and CDR2 is LQKENI in the germline V gene. This CDR3 contains 12 residues. The CDR3: CASSQGANEQYF. DNA of the CDR3: TGTGCCAGCTCACAGGGGGCTAACGAGCAGTACTTC.

The V and J genes are TRBV7-2 and TRBJ1-2; TRBD1 matches at 9 bases. J lost 4 bases, V lost 2 bases, and 5 bases had no gene match. The CDR3 contains 15 residues. The germline V gene encodes CDR1 SGHTA and CDR2 FQGNSA. CDR3 loop: CASSLRGQGPYGYTF. CDR3 coding DNA: TGTGCCAGCAGCTTAAGGGGACAGGGTCCCTATGGCTACACCTTC.

A few counts support this clone. The genes are TRBV6-2 or TRBV6-3 and TRBJ1-6; possible D gene TRBD1, 5 bases. The V and J ends lost 2 bases and 10 bases respectively, with 18 bases between them. CDR3 length: 16 residues. CDR1 is MNHEY, CDR2 SVGEGT, per germline. The CDR3 nucleotides are TGTGCCAGCAGTTACCAGGCCGCCTTGGGGCGATCACCCCTCCACTTT. It translates to CASSYQAALGRSPLHF.

The V call is TRBV3-1 (or the pseudogene TRBV3-2), the J call TRBJ1-2; possible D gene TRBD1, 5 bases. The CDR3 totals 15 residues. V lost 3 bases and J 1 base, leaving 12 bases between the germline ends. From germline, CDR1 is LGHDT and CDR2 YNNKEL (reference sequence). The CDR3 nucleotides read TGTGCCAGCAGCCATGGGGGGATGGTTAACTATGGCTACACCTTC. This translates into CASSHGGMVNYGYTF.

This sequence joins TRBV6-5 and TRBJ1-5; 9 bases line up with TRBD1. V was clipped by 4 bases and J by 3 bases; unmatched bases: 7. In germline, CDR1 is MNHEY, CDR2 SVGAGI. The CDR3 loop spans 16 amino acids. CDR3 residues: CASSFYRGLDNQPQHF. The CDR3 DNA reads TGTGCCAGCAGTTTTTACAGGGGGCTTGACAATCAGCCCCAGCATTTT.

CDR3 nucleotides: TGTGCCAGCAGCGGGGGAGGGCTAGCGGGAGGTGGAGAGACCCAGTACTTC. It is translated as CASSGGGLAGGGETQYF. V usage is TRBV9 and J usage is TRBJ2-5; 11 bases match TRBD2. CDR1 is SGDLS, CDR2 YYNGEE, per germline. Trimming removed 3 bases from V and 4 bases from J; junction bases left unmatched: 11. The CDR3 covers 17 residues.

The V gene is TRBV7-9, the J gene TRBJ1-4; no clear D gene. The CDR3 extends over 15 amino acids. V was clipped by 1 base and J by 0 bases, with 6 bases between them. Germline V lookup: CDR1 SEHNR, CDR2 FQNEAQ (reference sequence). The CDR3 loop reads CASSLGTATNEKLFF. In nucleotides, the CDR3 is TGTGCCAGCAGCTTAGGGACTGCAACTAATGAAAAACTGTTTTTT.